Sequencing of this T cell receptor (beta chain) was carried out in a study of blood T cell repertoires in COVID-19. About the research overall: The origin of the acute and convalescent COVID-19 samples was the United States, Italy and Spain.

There are 15 residues in the CDR3. In germline, CDR1 is SEHNR, CDR2 FQNEAQ (reference sequence). Trimming cost V 5 bases and J 4 bases, with 17 bases left between them. How the authors handled the data: Reference gene primers were amplified, and this amplification served to estimate nucleated cell counts. The data were produced by immunoSEQ multiplex PCR, yet TCRdb's version contains in-frame clones alone and is incomplete. V, J and clone size reflect that table, while D and trimming were determined from the DNA. The profile shows 380,000 or so clones, roughly 86% of them singletons. The rearrangement joins TRBV7-9 to TRBJ1-1, with D perhaps matching TRBD1 (6 bases). This receptor was obtained from a man younger than 40 who had recovered from COVID-19. What was sequenced was PBMCs or T cells enriched from blood (not recorded which). For the CDR3, the DNA is TGTGCCAGCAGCGCCGAGCACAGGGCGAGCACTGAAGCTTTCTTT. Its protein product is CASSAEHRASTEAFF. Together with reference TRBV7-9 and TRBJ1-1, the CDR3 gives the full variable domain: DTGVSQNPRHKITKRGQNVTFRCDPISEHNRLYWYRQTLGQGPEFLTYFQNEAQLEKSRLLSDRFSAERPKGSFSTLEIQRTEQGDSAMYLCASSAEHRASTEAFFGQGTRLTVV.